This entry features one T cell receptor (beta chain) sequence. Its antigen is still unknown. The entry originates in a study of siplizumab effects on memory and regulatory T cells. Sequencing of each sample assayed around 10^5 TCR templates. The method was immunoSEQ multiplex PCR; TCRdb's version includes in-frame clones alone and lacks a portion of them. This table has some 100,000 clones, around 97% appearing once. Findings and caveats of the study: Proliferating Tregs taken from siplizumab cultures were not shown to have a confirmed suppressive function. A significant reduction in alloreactive sequences traceable to unstimulated CD4+ memory cells was produced by siplizumab.

V shed 4 bases, J shed 6 bases, and the junction held 3 bases outside the gene matches. The CDR3 consists of 12 residues. Looked up from germline, CDR1 is SQVTM and CDR2 is ANQGSEA. The source material was naive CD4+ T cells sorted from blood. The chain combines TRBV29-1 with TRBJ1-5; 7 bases fit TRBD1. This receptor was obtained from a human donor in good health. CDR3: CSVGTGVQPQHF. DNA for the CDR3: TGCAGCGTTGGTACAGGGGTTCAGCCCCAGCATTTT.